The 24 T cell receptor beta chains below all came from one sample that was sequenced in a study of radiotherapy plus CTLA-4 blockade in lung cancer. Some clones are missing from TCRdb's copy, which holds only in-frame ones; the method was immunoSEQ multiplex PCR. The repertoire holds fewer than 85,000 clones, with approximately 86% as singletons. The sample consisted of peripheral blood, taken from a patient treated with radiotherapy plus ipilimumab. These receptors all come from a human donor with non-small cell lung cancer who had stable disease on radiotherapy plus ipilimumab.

Written as DNA, the CDR3 is TGTGCCAGCAGCTTAAGGCAGGTGGAGGGTTTTGACACCGGGGAGCTGTTTTTT. Translated: CASSLRQVEGFDTGELFF. The V gene is TRBV7-7, the J gene TRBJ2-2; possibly TRBD2 for D (6 bases). Between the trimmed V and J ends, which lost 2 bases and 3 bases, there was a span of 19 bases. Germline CDR1 is SSHAT and CDR2 is FNYEAQ (reference sequence). The CDR3 is 18 residues long.

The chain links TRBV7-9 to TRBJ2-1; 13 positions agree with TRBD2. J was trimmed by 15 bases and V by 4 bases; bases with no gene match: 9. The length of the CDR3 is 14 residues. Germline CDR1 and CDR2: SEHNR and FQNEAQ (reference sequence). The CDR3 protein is CASSSRLAGGGAFF. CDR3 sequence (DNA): TGTGCCAGCAGCTCCCGACTAGCGGGGGGCGGCGCGTTCTTC.

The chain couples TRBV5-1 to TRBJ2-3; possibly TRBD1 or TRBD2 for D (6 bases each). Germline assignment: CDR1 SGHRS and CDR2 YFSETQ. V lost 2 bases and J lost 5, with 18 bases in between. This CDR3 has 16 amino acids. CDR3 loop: CASSLGDPGGQDTQYF. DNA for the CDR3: TGCGCCAGCAGCTTAGGGGACCCCGGGGGCCAAGATACGCAGTATTTT.

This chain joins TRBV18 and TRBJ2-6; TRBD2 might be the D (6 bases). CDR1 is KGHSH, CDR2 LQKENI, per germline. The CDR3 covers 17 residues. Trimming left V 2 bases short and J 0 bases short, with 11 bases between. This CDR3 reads CASSPRGLSSGANVLTF. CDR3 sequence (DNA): TGTGCCAGCTCACCAAGGGGACTCAGCTCTGGGGCCAACGTCCTGACTTTC.

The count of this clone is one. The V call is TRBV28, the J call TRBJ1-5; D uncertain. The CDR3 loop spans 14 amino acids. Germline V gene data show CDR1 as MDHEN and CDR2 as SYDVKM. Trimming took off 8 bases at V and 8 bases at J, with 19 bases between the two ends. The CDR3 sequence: CASGSLQQREPQHF. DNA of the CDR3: TGTGCCAGCGGATCTCTCCAACAGCGCGAGCCCCAGCATTTT.

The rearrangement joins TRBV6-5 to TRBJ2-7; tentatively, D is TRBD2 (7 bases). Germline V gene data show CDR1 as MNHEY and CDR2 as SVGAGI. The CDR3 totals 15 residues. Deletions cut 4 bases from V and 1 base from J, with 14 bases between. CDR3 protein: CASSSGEGISYEQYF. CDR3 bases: TGTGCCAGCAGTTCAGGGGAGGGGATTTCCTACGAGCAGTACTTC.

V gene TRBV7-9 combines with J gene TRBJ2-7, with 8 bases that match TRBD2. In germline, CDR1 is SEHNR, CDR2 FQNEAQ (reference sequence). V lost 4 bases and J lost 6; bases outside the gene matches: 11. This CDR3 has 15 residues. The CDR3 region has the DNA TGTGCCAGCAGCTCCCAAGAGCGGGGGTTCGGCGAGCAGTACTTC. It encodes CASSSQERGFGEQYF.

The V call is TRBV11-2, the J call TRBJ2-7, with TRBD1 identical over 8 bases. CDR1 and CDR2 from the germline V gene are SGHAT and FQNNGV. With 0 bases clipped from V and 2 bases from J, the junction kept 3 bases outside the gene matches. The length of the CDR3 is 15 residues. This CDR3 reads CASSLEAGGPYEQYF. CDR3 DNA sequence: TGTGCCAGCAGCTTAGAGGCAGGGGGCCCCTACGAGCAGTACTTC.

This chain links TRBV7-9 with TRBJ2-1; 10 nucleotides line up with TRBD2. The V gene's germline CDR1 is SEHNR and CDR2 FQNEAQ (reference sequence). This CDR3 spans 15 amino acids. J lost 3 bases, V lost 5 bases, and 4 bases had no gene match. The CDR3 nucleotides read TGTGCCAGCAGCCGAACTAGCGGGGTCTACAATGAGCAGTTCTTC. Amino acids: CASSRTSGVYNEQFF.

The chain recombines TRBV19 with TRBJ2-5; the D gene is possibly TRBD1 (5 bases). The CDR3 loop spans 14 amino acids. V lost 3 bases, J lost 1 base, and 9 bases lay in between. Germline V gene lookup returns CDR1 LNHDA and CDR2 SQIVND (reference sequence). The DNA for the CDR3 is TGTGCCAGTAGTATCCAAGGGGTCCAAGAGACCCAGTACTTC. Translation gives CASSIQGVQETQYF.

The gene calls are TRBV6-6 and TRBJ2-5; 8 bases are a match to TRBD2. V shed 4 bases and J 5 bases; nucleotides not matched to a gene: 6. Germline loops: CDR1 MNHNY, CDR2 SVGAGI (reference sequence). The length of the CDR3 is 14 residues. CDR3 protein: CASSFSGTRETQYF. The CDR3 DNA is TGTGCCAGCAGTTTTAGCGGGACCCGGGAGACCCAGTACTTC.

The CDR3 nucleotides are TGTGCCAGCAGCAAAATGACCAATGAAAAACTGTTTTTT. Encoded protein: CASSKMTNEKLFF. The chain combines TRBV21-1 with TRBJ1-4. TRBV21-1 is an annotated pseudogene. The CDR3 covers 13 residues.

CDR3 coding DNA: TGTGCCAGCAGCCGGGACAGGGGGAAACTCGGGGACGAGCAGTACTTC. Translation gives CASSRDRGKLGDEQYF. V gene TRBV7-7 combines with J gene TRBJ2-7; the match to TRBD1 covers 11 bases. The trim removed 5 bases at V and 5 bases at J, leaving 11 bases unmatched. The CDR3 has 16 residues. From germline, CDR1 is SSHAT and CDR2 FNYEAQ (reference sequence).

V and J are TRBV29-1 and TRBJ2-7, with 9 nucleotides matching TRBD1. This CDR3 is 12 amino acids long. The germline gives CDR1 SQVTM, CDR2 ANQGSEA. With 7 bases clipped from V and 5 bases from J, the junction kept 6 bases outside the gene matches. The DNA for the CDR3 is TGCAGCGGGAGGGGACAGGGCCACGAGCAGTACTTC. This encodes CSGRGQGHEQYF.

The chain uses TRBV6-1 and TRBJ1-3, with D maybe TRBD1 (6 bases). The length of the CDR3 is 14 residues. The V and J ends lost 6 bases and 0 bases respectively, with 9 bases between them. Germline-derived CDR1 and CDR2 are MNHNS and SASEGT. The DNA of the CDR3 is TGTGCCAGCAGGACAGGAGACTCTGGAAACACCATATATTTT. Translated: CASRTGDSGNTIYF.

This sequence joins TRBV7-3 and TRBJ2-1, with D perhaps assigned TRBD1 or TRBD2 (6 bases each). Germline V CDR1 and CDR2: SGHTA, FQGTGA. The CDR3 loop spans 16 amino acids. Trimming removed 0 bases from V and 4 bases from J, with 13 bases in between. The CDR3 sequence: CASSLTRQGRYNEQFF. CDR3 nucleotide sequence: TGTGCCAGCAGCTTAACCCGGCAGGGGAGGTACAATGAGCAGTTCTTC. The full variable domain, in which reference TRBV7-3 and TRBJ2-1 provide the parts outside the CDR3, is GAGVSQTPSNKVTEKGKYVELRCDPISGHTALYWYRQSLGQGPEFLIYFQGTGAADDSGLPNDRFFAVRPEGSVSTLKIQRTERGDSAVYLCASSLTRQGRYNEQFFGPGTRLTVL.

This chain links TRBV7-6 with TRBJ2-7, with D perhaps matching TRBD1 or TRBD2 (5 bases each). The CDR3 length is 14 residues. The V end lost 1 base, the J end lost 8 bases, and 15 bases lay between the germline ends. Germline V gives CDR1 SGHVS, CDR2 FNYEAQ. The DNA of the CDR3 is TGTGCCAGCAGCTTAGACGGCCCGGGACGCAAGCAGTACTTC. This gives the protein CASSLDGPGRKQYF.

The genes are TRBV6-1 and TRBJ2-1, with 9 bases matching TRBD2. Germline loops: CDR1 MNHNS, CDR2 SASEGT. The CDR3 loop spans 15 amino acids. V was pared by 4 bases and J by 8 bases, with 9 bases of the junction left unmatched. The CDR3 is CASSASGGRFDEQFF. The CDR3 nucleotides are TGTGCCAGCAGTGCCAGCGGGGGGCGGTTCGATGAGCAGTTCTTC.

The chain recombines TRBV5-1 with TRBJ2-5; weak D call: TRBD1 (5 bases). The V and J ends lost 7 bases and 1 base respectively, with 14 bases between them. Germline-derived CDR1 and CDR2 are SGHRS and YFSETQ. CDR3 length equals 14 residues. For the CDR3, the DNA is TGCGCCAGCGCGCCACAGGCCGCCCAAGAGACCCAGTACTTC. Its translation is CASAPQAAQETQYF.

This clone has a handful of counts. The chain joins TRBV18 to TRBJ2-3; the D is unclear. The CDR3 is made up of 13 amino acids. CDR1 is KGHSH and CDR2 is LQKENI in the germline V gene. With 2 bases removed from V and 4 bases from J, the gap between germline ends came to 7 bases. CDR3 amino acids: CASSPDSPDTQYF. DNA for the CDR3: TGTGCCAGCTCACCAGATAGCCCAGATACGCAGTATTTT.

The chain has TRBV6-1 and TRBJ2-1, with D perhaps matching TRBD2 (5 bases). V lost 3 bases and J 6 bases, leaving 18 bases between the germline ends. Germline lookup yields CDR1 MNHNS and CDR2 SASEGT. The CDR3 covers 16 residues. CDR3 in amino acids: CASSDRGSGVINEQFF. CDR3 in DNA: TGTGCCAGCAGTGACAGAGGGAGCGGCGTAATCAATGAGCAGTTCTTC.

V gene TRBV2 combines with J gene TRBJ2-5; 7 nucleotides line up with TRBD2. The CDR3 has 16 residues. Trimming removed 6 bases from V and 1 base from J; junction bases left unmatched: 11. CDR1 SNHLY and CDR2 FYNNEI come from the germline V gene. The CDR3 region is CASRLREASGQETQYF. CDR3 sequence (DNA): TGTGCCAGCAGACTCCGGGAGGCTAGCGGCCAAGAGACCCAGTACTTC. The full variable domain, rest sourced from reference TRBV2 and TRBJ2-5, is EPEVTQTPSHQVTQMGQEVILRCVPISNHLYFYWYRQILGQKVEFLVSFYNNEISEKSEIFDDQFSVERPDGSNFTLKIRSTKLEDSAMYFCASRLREASGQETQYFGPGTRLLVL.

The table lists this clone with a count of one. The CDR3 DNA sequence: TGTGCCAGCAGTGAAGCGCTTGGCAGCTATAATTCACCCCTCCACTTT. It codes for CASSEALGSYNSPLHF. V is TRBV6-1 and J is TRBJ1-6; D gene ambiguous. V lost 0 bases and J lost 3, with 9 bases in between. Germline-derived CDR1 and CDR2 are MNHNS and SASEGT. The CDR3 totals 16 residues.

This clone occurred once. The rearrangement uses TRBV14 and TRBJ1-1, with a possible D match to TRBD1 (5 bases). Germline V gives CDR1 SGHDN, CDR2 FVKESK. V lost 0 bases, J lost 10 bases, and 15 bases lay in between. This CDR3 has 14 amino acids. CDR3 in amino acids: CASSQERGWGRAFF. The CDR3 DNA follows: TGTGCCAGCAGCCAAGAGAGGGGATGGGGGAGAGCTTTCTTT.